The clone carrying this TCR beta chain was counted many times. The antigen is unknown. The data were obtained in a study of CD8 T cells in ankylosing spondylitis. Study-level results: Clones tied to disease were said to be significantly enriched in matched ankylosing spondylitis synovial fluid. Fewer than ten highly homologous variants made up a TCR beta motif that seemed to typify ankylosing spondylitis blood. In the blood and synovial fluid of reactive arthritis, some motif variants had been previously reported.

The J segment lost 0 bases and the V segment lost 5 bases, leaving 2 bases of the junction unmatched. Per the germline V gene, CDR1 is SEHNR and CDR2 is FQNEAQ (reference sequence). The CDR3 sequence is 15 residues long. MiXCR, applied by TCRdb to the 5' RACE reads, yields one record per CDR3 protein. The sample holds around 130,000 distinct CDR3 sequences, roughly 6.6% seen once. The TCR comes from a male donor with ankylosing spondylitis or in good health (not recorded which). Sequenced input: blood, either unsorted or a sorted T cell fraction (not recorded which). The gene calls are TRBV7-9 and TRBJ2-1; 9 nucleotides match TRBD1. CDR3 protein: CASSVDRGSYNEQFF. The CDR3 DNA sequence: TGTGCCAGCAGCGTGGACAGGGGCTCCTACAATGAGCAGTTCTTC.